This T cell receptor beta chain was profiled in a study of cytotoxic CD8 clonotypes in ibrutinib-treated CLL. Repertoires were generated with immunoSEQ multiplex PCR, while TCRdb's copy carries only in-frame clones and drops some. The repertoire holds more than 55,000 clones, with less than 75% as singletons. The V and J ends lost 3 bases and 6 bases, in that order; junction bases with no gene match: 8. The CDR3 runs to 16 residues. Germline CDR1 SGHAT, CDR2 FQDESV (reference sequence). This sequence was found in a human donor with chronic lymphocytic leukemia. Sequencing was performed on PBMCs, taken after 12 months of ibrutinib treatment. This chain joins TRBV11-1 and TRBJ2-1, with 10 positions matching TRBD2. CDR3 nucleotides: TGTGCCAGCAGCTTCCAGGTGACTAGCGGGCGCAATGAGCAGTTCTTC. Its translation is CASSFQVTSGRNEQFF.